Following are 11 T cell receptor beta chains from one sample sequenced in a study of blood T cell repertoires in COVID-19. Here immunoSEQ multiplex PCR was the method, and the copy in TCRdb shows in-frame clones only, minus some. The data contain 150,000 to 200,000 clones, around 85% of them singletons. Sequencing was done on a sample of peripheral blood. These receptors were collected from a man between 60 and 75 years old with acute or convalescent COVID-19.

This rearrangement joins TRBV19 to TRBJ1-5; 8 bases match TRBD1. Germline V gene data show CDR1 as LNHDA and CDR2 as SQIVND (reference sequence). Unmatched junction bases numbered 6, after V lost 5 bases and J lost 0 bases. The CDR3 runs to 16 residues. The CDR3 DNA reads TGTGCCAGTAGTCGACAGGGGAGTTATAGCAATCAGCCCCAGCATTTT. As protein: CASSRQGSYSNQPQHF.

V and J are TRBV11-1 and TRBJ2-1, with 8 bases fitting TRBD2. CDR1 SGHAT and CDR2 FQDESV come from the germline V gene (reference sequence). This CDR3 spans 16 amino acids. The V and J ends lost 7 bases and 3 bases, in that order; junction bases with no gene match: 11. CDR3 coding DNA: TGTGCCAGCACCCCCCGGGGGGGGACTAACTACAATGAGCAGTTCTTC. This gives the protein CASTPRGGTNYNEQFF.

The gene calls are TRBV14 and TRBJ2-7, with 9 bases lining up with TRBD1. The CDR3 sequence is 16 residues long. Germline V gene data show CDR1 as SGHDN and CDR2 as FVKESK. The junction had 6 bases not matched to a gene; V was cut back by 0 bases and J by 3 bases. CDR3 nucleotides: TGTGCCAGCAGCCAAGATCCGGGACAGGGCAGCTACGAGCAGTACTTC. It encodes CASSQDPGQGSYEQYF.

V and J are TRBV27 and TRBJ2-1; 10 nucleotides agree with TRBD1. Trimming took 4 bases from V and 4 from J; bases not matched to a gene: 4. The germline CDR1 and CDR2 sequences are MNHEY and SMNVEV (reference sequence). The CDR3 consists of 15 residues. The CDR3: CASSSGTGVYNEQFF. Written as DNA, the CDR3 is TGTGCCAGCAGTTCCGGGACAGGGGTATACAATGAGCAGTTCTTC.

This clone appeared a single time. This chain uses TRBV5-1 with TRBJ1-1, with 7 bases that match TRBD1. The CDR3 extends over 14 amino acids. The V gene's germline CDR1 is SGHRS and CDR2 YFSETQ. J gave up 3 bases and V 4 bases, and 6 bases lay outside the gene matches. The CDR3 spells CASSGTAQDTEAFF. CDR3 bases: TGCGCCAGCAGCGGGACAGCCCAGGACACTGAAGCTTTCTTT.

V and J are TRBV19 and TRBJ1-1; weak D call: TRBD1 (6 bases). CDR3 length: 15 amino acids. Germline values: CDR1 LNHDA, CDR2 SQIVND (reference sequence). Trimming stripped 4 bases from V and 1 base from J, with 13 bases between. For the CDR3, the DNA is TGTGCCAGTAGTAGGGCAGGGGTGGCGAACACTGAAGCTTTCTTT. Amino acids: CASSRAGVANTEAFF.

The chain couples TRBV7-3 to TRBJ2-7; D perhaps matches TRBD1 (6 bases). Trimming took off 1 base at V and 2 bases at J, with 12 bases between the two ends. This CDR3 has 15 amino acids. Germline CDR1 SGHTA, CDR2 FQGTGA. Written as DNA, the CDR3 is TGTGCCAGCAGCTTAAAACAGGGACCCACCTACGAGCAGTACTTC. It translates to CASSLKQGPTYEQYF.

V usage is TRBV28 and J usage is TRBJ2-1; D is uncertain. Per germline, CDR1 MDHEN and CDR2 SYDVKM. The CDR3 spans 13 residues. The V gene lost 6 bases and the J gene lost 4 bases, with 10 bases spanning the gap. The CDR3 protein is CASSQVRYNEQFF. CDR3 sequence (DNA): TGTGCCAGCAGCCAAGTCAGATACAATGAGCAGTTCTTC.

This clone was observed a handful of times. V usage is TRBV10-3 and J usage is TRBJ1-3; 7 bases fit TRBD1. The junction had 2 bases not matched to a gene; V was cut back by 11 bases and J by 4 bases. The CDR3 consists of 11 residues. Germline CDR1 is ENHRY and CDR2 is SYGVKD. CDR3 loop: CALQGGNTIYF. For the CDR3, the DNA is TGTGCCCTACAGGGGGGAAACACCATATATTTT.

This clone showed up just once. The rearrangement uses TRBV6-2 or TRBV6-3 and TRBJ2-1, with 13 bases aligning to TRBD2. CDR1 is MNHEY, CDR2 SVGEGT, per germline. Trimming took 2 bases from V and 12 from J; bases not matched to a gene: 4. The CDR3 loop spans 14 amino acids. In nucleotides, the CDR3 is TGTGCCAGCAGTTACGGGACTAGCGGGGCTGGGCAGTTCTTC. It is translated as CASSYGTSGAGQFF.

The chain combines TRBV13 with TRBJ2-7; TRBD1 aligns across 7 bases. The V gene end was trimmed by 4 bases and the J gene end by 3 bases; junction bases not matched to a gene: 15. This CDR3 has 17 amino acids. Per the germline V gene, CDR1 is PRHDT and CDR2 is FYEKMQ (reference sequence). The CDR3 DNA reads TGTGCCAGCAGCTCGGAATCAGGGGGAGCCCCTCGCTACGAGCAGTACTTC. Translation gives CASSSESGGAPRYEQYF.